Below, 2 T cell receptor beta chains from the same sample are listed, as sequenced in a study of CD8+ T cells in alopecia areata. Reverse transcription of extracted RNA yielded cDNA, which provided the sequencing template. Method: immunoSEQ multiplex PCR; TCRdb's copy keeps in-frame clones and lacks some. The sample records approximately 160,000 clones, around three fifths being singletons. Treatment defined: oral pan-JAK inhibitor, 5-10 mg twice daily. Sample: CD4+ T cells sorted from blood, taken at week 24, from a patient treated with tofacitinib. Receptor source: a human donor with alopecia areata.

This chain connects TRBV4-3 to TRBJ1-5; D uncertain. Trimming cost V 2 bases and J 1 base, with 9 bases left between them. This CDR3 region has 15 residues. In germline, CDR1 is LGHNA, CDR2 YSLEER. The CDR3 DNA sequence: TGCGCCAGCAGCCAACGTCACGGAAGCAATCAGCCCCAGCATTTT. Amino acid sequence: CASSQRHGSNQPQHF.

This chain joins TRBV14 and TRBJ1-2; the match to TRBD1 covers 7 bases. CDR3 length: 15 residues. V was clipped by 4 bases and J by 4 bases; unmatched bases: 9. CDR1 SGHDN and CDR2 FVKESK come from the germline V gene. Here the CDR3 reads CASSLEGAAGYGYTF. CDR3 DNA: TGTGCCAGCAGCCTTGAGGGGGCGGCCGGCTATGGCTACACCTTC. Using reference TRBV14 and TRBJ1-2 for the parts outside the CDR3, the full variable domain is EAGVTQFPSHSVIEKGQTVTLRCDPISGHDNLYWYRRVMGKEIKFLLHFVKESKQDESGMPNNRFLAERTGGTYSTLKVQPAELEDSGVYFCASSLEGAAGYGYTFGSGTRLTVV.